This T cell receptor beta chain was documented in a study of blood T cell repertoires in COVID-19. Sequencing was performed with immunoSEQ multiplex PCR; in TCRdb, only in-frame clones are kept and a portion is missing. The data show 45,000 to 50,000 clones, approximately 89% seen once. Deletions cut 0 bases from V and 7 bases from J, with 14 bases between. Germline V gene lookup returns CDR1 SGDLS and CDR2 YYNGEE. The CDR3 runs to 14 residues. The sequenced material came from peripheral blood. The TCR comes from a man aged 45-65 years with acute or convalescent COVID-19. The chain carries TRBV9 and TRBJ2-7, with D possibly TRBD2 on 5 matching bases. CDR3 bases: TGTGCCAGCAGCGTAGGAGGGTCCGCAGTTGAGCAGTACTTC. This codes for CASSVGGSAVEQYF.